These 5 T cell receptor beta chains came from one sample sequenced in a study of T cell responses to AZD1222 COVID-19 vaccine. Assay: immunoSEQ multiplex PCR; the TCRdb copy retains only in-frame clones and omits some. The repertoire has some 120,000 clones, around 91% of them found once; the top ten carry roughly 1.4%. This sample comprised peripheral blood, obtained 28 days after the second AZD1222 dose. The receptors originated from an adult who received the AZD1222 COVID-19 vaccine.

The chain recombines TRBV28 with TRBJ2-7; TRBD2 aligns across 12 bases. Germline V gene data show CDR1 as MDHEN and CDR2 as SYDVKM. The CDR3 loop spans 15 amino acids. The V and J ends lost 2 bases and 5 bases, in that order; junction bases with no gene match: 4. The CDR3 sequence is CASSLRGLAGHEQYF. CDR3 sequence (DNA): TGTGCCAGCAGTTTAAGGGGACTAGCGGGTCACGAGCAGTACTTC.

The V gene is TRBV24-1, the J gene TRBJ2-1, with 7 nucleotides matching TRBD1. This CDR3 is 17 amino acids long. After removal of 5 bases from V and 3 bases from J, the junction contained 12 bases not matched to a gene. In germline, CDR1 is KGHDR, CDR2 SFDVKD. The CDR3 is CATSGFSGTAYYNEQFF. CDR3 in DNA: TGTGCCACCAGTGGTTTCTCCGGGACAGCATACTACAATGAGCAGTTCTTC.

The chain uses TRBV5-6 and TRBJ1-1; TRBD1 agrees at 7 bases. The CDR3 has 16 residues. V lost 1 base, J lost 0 bases, and 6 bases stayed unmatched. The germline CDR1 and CDR2 sequences are SGHDT and YYEEEE. The CDR3 is CASSLRGDSMNTEAFF. The DNA for the CDR3 is TGTGCCAGCAGCTTGCGAGGGGACAGCATGAACACTGAAGCTTTCTTT.

The V call is TRBV5-6, the J call TRBJ2-2; 10 nucleotides agree with TRBD1. Germline V gene data show CDR1 as SGHDT and CDR2 as YYEEEE. The CDR3 is 15 residues long. V dropped 7 bases and J dropped 6; count of bases not matched to a gene: 9. CDR3 sequence (DNA): TGTGCCAGCTCCTGGGGACAGGGGTTCCCCGGGGAGCTGTTTTTT. This sequence encodes CASSWGQGFPGELFF.

The rearrangement links TRBV27 to TRBJ2-7; D remains unclear. Germline CDR1 and CDR2: MNHEY and SMNVEV (reference sequence). The CDR3 has 14 amino acids. V was shortened by 6 bases and J by 5 bases, with 17 bases between the two germline ends. The DNA of the CDR3 is TGTGCCAGCAGCCATGGCCGCAACCTCCACGAGCAGTACTTC. Translation: CASSHGRNLHEQYF.